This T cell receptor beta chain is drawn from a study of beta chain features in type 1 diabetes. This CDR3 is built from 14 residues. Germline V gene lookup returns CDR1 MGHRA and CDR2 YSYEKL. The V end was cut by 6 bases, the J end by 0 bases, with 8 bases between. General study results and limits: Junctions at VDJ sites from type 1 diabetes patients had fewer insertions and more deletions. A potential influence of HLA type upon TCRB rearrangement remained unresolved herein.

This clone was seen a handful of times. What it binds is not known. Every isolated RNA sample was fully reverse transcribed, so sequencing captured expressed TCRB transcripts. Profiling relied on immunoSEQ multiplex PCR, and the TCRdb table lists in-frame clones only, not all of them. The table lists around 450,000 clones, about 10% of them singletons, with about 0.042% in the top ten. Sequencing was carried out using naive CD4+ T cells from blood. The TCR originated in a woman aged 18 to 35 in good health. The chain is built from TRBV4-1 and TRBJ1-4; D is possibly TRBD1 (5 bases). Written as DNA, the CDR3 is TGCGCCAGCAGTCCGGGGGCAACTAATGAAAAACTGTTTTTT. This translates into CASSPGATNEKLFF.